The TCR beta chain under discussion was sequenced for a study of blood T cell repertoires in COVID-19 (dated by TCRdb to the early 2020s). For the wider study: Samples covering the acute and convalescent phases of COVID-19 were provided by collaborators in the United States, Italy and Spain. The prospective study material was composed of cDNA or gDNA derived from T cells, B-cell-depleted T cells, or PBMCs. Deeply sampled blood TCRbeta repertoires from subjects exposed to, actively infected with, or recovered from COVID-19 were included in the dataset. A freely available public database, intended as a resource for researchers studying the immune response to SARS-CoV-2, is where the repertoires were released. The samples were drawn from the first 160 participants of the ongoing ImmuneRACE study and from 1,254 subjects provided by 6 global collaborators. The sample metadata nearly always contained a de-identified subject ID, COVID-19 status, age in years and sex. Where available, HLA class I and class II types were obtained from metadata supplied by the sample provider rather than from assay-based typing.

Turning to this clone: Its antigen has not been determined. Base qualities are not provided; no much larger clone lies one nucleotide away.

One collaborating source in Seattle enrolled patients during active infection and followed them longitudinally through the course of disease. Each collaborating institution followed its own protocols to collect whole blood in K2EDTA tubes. For TCRbeta analysis, collaborators shipped samples as frozen whole blood, isolated PBMCs, or DNA extracted from either of those sample types. Summary of the overall study and its limitations: The quantity of clinical and demographic metadata differed by source and by participant and was supplied without curation.

CDR1 and CDR2 (SGDLS, YYNGEE) derive from the germline V gene. Including the terminal cysteine and phenylalanine, the CDR3 comprises 13 residues. Only the CDR3 DNA is retained, 39 bases long and in frame from the first base. V gives up 3 bases and J gives up 1 base, and the segment between their germline ends measures 5 bases. TCRbeta CDR3 regions were amplified from genomic DNA using the immunoSEQ Assay, a bias-controlled multiplex PCR. In the source study's methods: Within the assay, amplification of reference gene primers was used to estimate how many nucleated cells each sample contained. To quantify the absolute abundance of each unique TCRbeta CDR3 rearrangement, sequence reads were collapsed and filtered. Productive Simpson clonality was computed per sample as the square root of Simpson's diversity index over productive rearrangements. TCRdb mirrors the immuneACCESS table, restricted to in-frame sequences. Some clones are absent from its copies; in checked studies, under half trace to an unresolved V gene, and the reason for the others is unknown. V and J calls and clone size come straight from that table; D and trimming were deduced from the DNA. For this sample the table gives around 73,000 clones, of which more than 70% were detected only once. The biggest ten clones account for 2% to 2.5% of the sample.

Sequenced sample: peripheral blood. Recombination joined TRBV9 with TRBJ1-3; no D gene call is confident. This clonotype originated in a man aged 65 to 85 with COVID-19, enrolled during active disease. The sequenced DNA: TGTGCCAGCAGCGGCGGGTCTGGAAACACCATATATTTT. It encodes CASSGGSGNTIYF.